A selection of T cell receptor beta chains follows, all from one sample in a study of T cell responses to AZD1222 COVID-19 vaccine. This table comes from immunoSEQ multiplex PCR, and its TCRdb copy is limited to in-frame clones, with some not included. The repertoire holds about 100,000 clones, with 70% to 90% as singletons. The sample here was peripheral blood, taken 28 days after the second AZD1222 dose. The source is an adult who received the AZD1222 COVID-19 vaccine. Both conserved end residues are part of each CDR3. A D gene is named only where the DNA matches it firmly. Some rows have no size entry. The others give once, few or many, or a class for an expanded clone.

J: TRBJ1-4; D: -; size: -; V: TRBV7-9; DNA: TGTGCCAGCAGCTTAGAATTCCCTCTTACCCTTAATGAAAAACTGTTTTTT; CDR3: CASSLEFPLTLNEKLFF
J: TRBJ1-2; D: -; size: -; V: TRBV29-1; DNA: TGCAGCGTTGCACCGGAAGATGGCTACACCTTC; CDR3: CSVAPEDGYTF
J: TRBJ2-7; D: TRBD1; size: -; V: TRBV19; DNA: TGTGCCAGTATTGGGGACAGGGCCTACGAGCAGTACTTC; CDR3: CASIGDRAYEQYF
J: TRBJ1-5; D: TRBD1; size: -; V: TRBV19; DNA: TGTGCCAGTACTATAGCCGGACAGGGGGCACGACAGCCCCAGCATTTT; CDR3: CASTIAGQGARQPQHF
J: TRBJ2-1; D: -; size: -; V: TRBV6-6; DNA: TGTGCCAGCAGTTTCGGGGACAGCCGGCGGGGGGTGCAGTTCTTC; CDR3: CASSFGDSRRGVQFF
J: TRBJ1-2; D: -; size: -; V: TRBV12-3/TRBV12-4; DNA: TGTGCCAGCAGTTTAGGCGGTGGCTACACCTTC; CDR3: CASSLGGGYTF
J: TRBJ2-5; D: TRBD1; size: -; V: TRBV6-5; DNA: TGTGCCAGCGGACGAGGGGGCGGTAGGCAAGAGACCCAGTACTTC; CDR3: CASGRGGGRQETQYF
J: TRBJ1-1; D: TRBD1; size: once; V: TRBV9; DNA: TGTGCCAGCAGCTCCCGGGGACAGGGGAACACTGAAGCTTTCTTT; CDR3: CASSSRGQGNTEAFF
J: TRBJ1-5; D: -; size: -; V: TRBV16; DNA: TGTGCCAGCAGCCAATCTCGGGCCGATAGCAATCAGCCCCAGCATTTT; CDR3: CASSQSRADSNQPQHF
J: TRBJ1-2; D: TRBD1; size: -; V: TRBV6-2/TRBV6-3; DNA: TGTGCCAGCAACCCGGCCGGGACAGGGGGTGGCTACACCTTC; CDR3: CASNPAGTGGGYTF
J: TRBJ1-3; D: -; size: -; V: TRBV19; DNA: TGTGCCAGTAGGGCCTCCGGGACAAGAATCCTTGGGTCTGGAAACACCATATATTTT; CDR3: CASRASGTRILGSGNTIYF
J: TRBJ2-7; D: -; size: -; V: TRBV5-6; DNA: TGTGCCAGCAGCTTGGGAGCTGCCTACGAGCAGTACTTC; CDR3: CASSLGAAYEQYF
J: TRBJ2-7; D: -; size: -; V: TRBV19; DNA: TGTGCCAGTAGTATTGGAGGAGGACCTGGGTACGAGCAGTACTTC; CDR3: CASSIGGGPGYEQYF
J: TRBJ2-1; D: TRBD1; size: -; V: TRBV24-1; DNA: TGTGCCACCAGTGACGCCGGGACAGGGAGTATAAGTGAGCAGTTCTTC; CDR3: CATSDAGTGSISEQFF
J: TRBJ1-2; D: -; size: few; V: TRBV5-1; DNA: TGCGCCTCTAGGCAAGAGCCCAGTTCCCCAAAAGGCTACACCTTC; CDR3: CASRQEPSSPKGYTF
J: TRBJ1-1; D: -; size: -; V: TRBV5-1; DNA: TGCGCCAGCAGCATCGAAGGAGGGTCGGGTACTGAAGCTTTCTTT; CDR3: CASSIEGGSGTEAFF
J: TRBJ2-7; D: -; size: few; V: TRBV25-1; DNA: TGTGCCAGCAGTGACCCCACGGGAGTCTCCTACGAGCAGTACTTC; CDR3: CASSDPTGVSYEQYF
J: TRBJ1-3; D: TRBD1; size: once; V: TRBV7-9; DNA: TGTGCCAGCAGCCACCGGGACAGGGGAGATGGAAACACCATATATTTT; CDR3: CASSHRDRGDGNTIYF
J: TRBJ1-5; D: -; size: -; V: TRBV10-3; DNA: TGTGCCATCAATCCGGACGCAAGCAATCAGCCCCAGCATTTT; CDR3: CAINPDASNQPQHF
J: TRBJ2-7; D: -; size: -; V: TRBV28; DNA: TGTGCCAGCAGGAGTTTAAGGGCGACTAACGAGCAGTACTTC; CDR3: CASRSLRATNEQYF
J: TRBJ2-3; D: TRBD1; size: once; V: TRBV18; DNA: TGTGCCAGCTCACCAAGCGTGGGGCAGGGGGAAGATACGCAGTATTTT; CDR3: CASSPSVGQGEDTQYF
J: TRBJ2-6; D: TRBD1; size: once; V: TRBV5-4; DNA: TGTGCCAGCAGCTTGCTGGGACAGGGGGCCTTGGCTGGGGCCAACGTCCTGACTTTC; CDR3: CASSLLGQGALAGANVLTF
J: TRBJ2-7; D: TRBD1; size: -; V: TRBV24-1; DNA: TGTGCCACCAGTGATAGGGACAGGGAGTGGGAGCAGTACTTC; CDR3: CATSDRDREWEQYF
J: TRBJ1-1; D: TRBD1; size: -; V: TRBV6-5; DNA: TGTGCCAGCAGTTGGGGACAGATGAACACTGAAGCTTTCTTT; CDR3: CASSWGQMNTEAFF
J: TRBJ2-2; D: -; size: -; V: TRBV29-1; DNA: TGCAGCGCCGCGGCTTCGGGGCGGGCGAACACCGGGGAGCTGTTTTTT; CDR3: CSAAASGRANTGELFF
J: TRBJ1-4; D: TRBD1; size: once; V: TRBV4-1; DNA: TGCGCCAGCAGCCCTGGACAGGCAACTAATGAAAAACTGTTTTTT; CDR3: CASSPGQATNEKLFF
J: TRBJ2-5; D: -; size: -; V: TRBV7-9; DNA: TGTGCCAGCAGCCCGGGCCTCGGGGAGACCCAGTACTTC; CDR3: CASSPGLGETQYF
J: TRBJ1-1; D: -; size: once; V: TRBV28; DNA: TGTGCCAGCAGGGGGGGCATGAACACTGAAGCTTTCTTT; CDR3: CASRGGMNTEAFF
J: TRBJ1-1; D: -; size: -; V: TRBV12-3/TRBV12-4; DNA: TGTGCCAGCAGGGGCGGCGAAGCTTTCTTT; CDR3: CASRGGEAFF
J: TRBJ1-5; D: -; size: -; V: TRBV28; DNA: TGTGCCAGCAGTCCAAGGGGAGGCTGGAGCAATCGGCCCCAGCATTTT; CDR3: CASSPRGGWSNRPQHF
J: TRBJ2-5; D: -; size: -; V: TRBV6-5; DNA: TGTGCCAGCAGTTTTCGGGGGGCCGGGGAGACCCAGTACTTC; CDR3: CASSFRGAGETQYF
J: TRBJ2-3; D: TRBD2; size: once; V: TRBV29-1; DNA: TGCAGCATGGGGCGGGGGGGCTTTGGAGATACGCAGTATTTT; CDR3: CSMGRGGFGDTQYF
J: TRBJ2-7; D: -; size: -; V: TRBV28; DNA: TGTGCCAGCAGTTGGCAAACCCCCTACGAGCAGTACTTC; CDR3: CASSWQTPYEQYF
J: TRBJ1-3; D: TRBD1; size: -; V: TRBV5-1; DNA: TGCGCCAGCAGCAGGACAGGGTCTGGAAACACCATATATTTT; CDR3: CASSRTGSGNTIYF
J: TRBJ1-2; D: TRBD1; size: -; V: TRBV28; DNA: TGTGCCAGCAGGGACGGACAGGGGCCTGGCTACACCTTC; CDR3: CASRDGQGPGYTF
J: TRBJ1-5; D: -; size: -; V: TRBV12-5; DNA: TGTGCTAGTGGTACTCAGGGGTTTCAGCCCCAGCATTTT; CDR3: CASGTQGFQPQHF
J: TRBJ1-5; D: -; size: -; V: TRBV19; DNA: TGTGCCAGTAGTTTGAACAAGGGTCAGCCCCAGCATTTT; CDR3: CASSLNKGQPQHF
J: TRBJ1-2; D: -; size: -; V: TRBV19; DNA: TGTGCCAGTAGTTTCTCACCTGAAATAGACTATGGCTACACCTTC; CDR3: CASSFSPEIDYGYTF
J: TRBJ2-1; D: TRBD1; size: -; V: TRBV7-9; DNA: TGTGCCAGCAGCTCACGACAGGGGGACGAGCAGTTCTTC; CDR3: CASSSRQGDEQFF
J: TRBJ2-2; D: -; size: -; V: TRBV4-3; DNA: TGCGCCAGCAGCCAAGGGGTTGGCAGGGTGAACACCGGGGAGCTGTTTTTT; CDR3: CASSQGVGRVNTGELFF
J: TRBJ2-6; D: -; size: once; V: TRBV6-5; DNA: TGTGCCAGCACCCAATCTGGGGCTGGGGCCAACGTCCTGACTTTC; CDR3: CASTQSGAGANVLTF
J: TRBJ2-6; D: -; size: -; V: TRBV10-3; DNA: TGTGCCATCAGCGGGACCGTAGCCGGGGCCAACGTCCTGACTTTC; CDR3: CAISGTVAGANVLTF
J: TRBJ2-7; D: -; size: -; V: TRBV7-2; DNA: TGTGCCAGCAGCTTAGCGGCAGGGAAGTTCTACGAGCAGTACTTC; CDR3: CASSLAAGKFYEQYF
J: TRBJ2-5; D: TRBD1; size: once; V: TRBV6-5; DNA: TGTGCCAGCAGTATATTGACAGGGGAGAAAGAGACCCAGTACTTC; CDR3: CASSILTGEKETQYF
J: TRBJ2-3; D: TRBD2; size: -; V: TRBV6-2/TRBV6-3; DNA: TGTGCCAGCAGTTACTCGATATCCCTAGCGGGGGACGTCAGCGCAGATACGCAGTATTTT; CDR3: CASSYSISLAGDVSADTQYF
J: TRBJ2-5; D: TRBD1; size: -; V: TRBV18; DNA: TGTGCCAGCTCACACAATTCCGGGACAGGCCGAGAGACCCAGTACTTC; CDR3: CASSHNSGTGRETQYF